This T cell receptor beta chain stems from a study of blood T cell repertoires in COVID-19. Study-wide background: Samples of COVID-19 (acute and convalescent) were obtained from the United States, Italy and Spain. Sources were T cells, B-cell-depleted T cells, or PBMCs; the material itself was cDNA or gDNA.

This CDR3 region has 15 residues. Germline loops: CDR1 SGHDN, CDR2 FVKESK. V gave up 3 bases and J gave up 3 bases, with 15 bases separating them. Authors' processing steps: Estimated nucleated cell counts came from reference gene primer amplification. Profiled with immunoSEQ multiplex PCR; TCRdb holds only in-frame clones, not every one. The DNA was the basis for D and trimming; V, J and clone size are from that table. The repertoire holds 250,000 to 300,000 clones, with around 87% as singletons. The chain couples TRBV14 to TRBJ2-7; D is unresolved. The specimen sequenced was peripheral blood. The receptor was isolated from a woman in her forties or fifties who had recovered from COVID-19. The CDR3 protein is CASSHRNSGRYEQYF. The CDR3 coding sequence is TGTGCCAGCAGCCATAGGAACAGTGGCCGCTACGAGCAGTACTTC.